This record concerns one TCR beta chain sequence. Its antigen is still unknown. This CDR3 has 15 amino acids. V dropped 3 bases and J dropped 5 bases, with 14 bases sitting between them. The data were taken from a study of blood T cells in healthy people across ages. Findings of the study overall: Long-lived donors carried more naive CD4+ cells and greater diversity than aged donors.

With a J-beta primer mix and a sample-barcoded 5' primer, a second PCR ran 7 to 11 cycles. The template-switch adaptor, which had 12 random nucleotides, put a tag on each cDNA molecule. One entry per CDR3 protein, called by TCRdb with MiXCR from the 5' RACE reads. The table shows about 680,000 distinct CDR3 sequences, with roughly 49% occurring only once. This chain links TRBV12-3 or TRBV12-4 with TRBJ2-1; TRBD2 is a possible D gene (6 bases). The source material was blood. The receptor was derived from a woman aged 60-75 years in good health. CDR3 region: CASSFLWGVDNEQFF. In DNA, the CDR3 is TGTGCCAGCAGTTTCTTGTGGGGGGTTGACAATGAGCAGTTCTTC.